The 18 T cell receptor beta chains below come from one sample, sequenced in a study of T cell responses to AZD1222 COVID-19 vaccine (dated by TCRdb to the early 2020s). The time point label, as the study defines it: baseline before first vaccination. The library was built by means of the immunoSEQ multiplex PCR assay. TCRdb holds this immuneACCESS table with in-frame rearrangements only. Some clones are missing; in checked studies, unresolved V genes explain under half, and the rest has no known cause. This sample has 120,000 or so clones in its table, and approximately 92% of those were observed once. The ten largest clones add up to 1.1% of the sample. The specimen was peripheral blood, collected on day 0 of AZD1222 vaccination. These receptors came from an adult in good health.

V usage is TRBV28 and J usage is TRBJ1-5; D is perhaps TRBD1 (5 bases). The ends were cut back, 5 bases at V and 1 base at J, with 12 bases in the middle. Germline assignment: CDR1 MDHEN and CDR2 SYDVKM. CDR3 length equals 15 residues. CDR3 sequence reads: CASSREGPSNQPQHF. CDR3 DNA sequence: TGTGCCAGCAGTAGGGAGGGGCCGAGCAATCAGCCCCAGCATTTT.

The gene calls are TRBV18 and TRBJ1-3; 7 nucleotides match TRBD1. Trimming at V came to 3 bases and at J to 0 bases, leaving 5 bases not matched to a gene. Per the germline V gene, CDR1 is KGHSH and CDR2 is LQKENI. CDR3 size: 16 residues. Here the CDR3 DNA reads TGTGCCAGCTCACCGGCACAGGGGACCTCTGGAAACACCATATATTTT. It yields the protein CASSPAQGTSGNTIYF.

The chain carries TRBV7-3 and TRBJ1-6; D ambiguous. Germline CDR1 SGHTA, CDR2 FQGTGA. This CDR3 spans 13 amino acids. V lost 2 bases and J lost 10, with 9 bases in between. The CDR3, as DNA: TGTGCCAGCAGCTTAGACGTTTACTCACCCCTCCACTTT. Translation gives CASSLDVYSPLHF.

The chain combines TRBV30 with TRBJ1-5; tentative D call: TRBD1 (6 bases). The CDR3 spans 12 residues. Trimming left V 0 bases short and J 15 bases short, with 15 bases between. Germline V gene sequence: CDR1 GTSNPN, CDR2 SVGIG (reference sequence). In nucleotides, the CDR3 is TGTGCCTGGAGTGTATCAGGGGCCGAGAGGCATTTT. Translating it yields CAWSVSGAERHF. Drawing the rest from reference TRBV30 and TRBJ1-5, the complete variable domain is SQTIHQWPATLVQPVGSPLSLECTVEGTSNPNLYWYRQAAGRGLQLLFYSVGIGQISSEVPQNLSASRPQDRQFILSSKKLLLSDSGFYLCAWSVSGAERHFGDGTRLSIL.

The chain couples TRBV13 to TRBJ2-3, with TRBD2 matching 7 bases. CDR1 PRHDT and CDR2 FYEKMQ come from the germline V gene (reference sequence). After removal of 5 bases from V and 4 bases from J, the junction contained 9 bases not matched to a gene. The CDR3 extends over 15 amino acids. CDR3 loop: CASSQRGRLSDTQYF. As DNA, the CDR3 is TGTGCCAGCAGCCAGCGGGGACGACTCTCAGATACGCAGTATTTT.

This chain joins TRBV18 and TRBJ1-4, with TRBD1 matching over 7 bases. Germline values: CDR1 KGHSH, CDR2 LQKENI. The length of the CDR3 is 15 residues. Trimming at V came to 2 bases and at J to 7 bases, leaving 7 bases not matched to a gene. The CDR3 loop is CASSPGGGSGEKLFF. Here the CDR3 DNA reads TGTGCCAGCTCACCAGGAGGGGGCTCTGGTGAAAAACTGTTTTTT.

The J gene is TRBJ2-7, the V gene TRBV12-5; D gene unclear. Trimming pared 1 base from V and 1 base from J, leaving 5 bases between. The CDR3 extends over 13 amino acids. Germline CDR1 reads LGHNT; CDR2 reads FRNRAP. The CDR3 loop reads CASGLGGSYEQYF. The CDR3 bases are TGTGCTAGTGGTTTGGGCGGATCCTACGAGCAGTACTTC.

V usage is TRBV5-8 and J usage is TRBJ2-1; unclear D gene. The CDR3 runs 13 residues. Germline CDR1 and CDR2: SGHTS and YDEGEE. Between the trimmed V and J ends, which lost 0 bases and 9 bases, there was a span of 10 bases. As DNA, the CDR3 is TGTGCCAGCAGCTTGGCCAGTAGCCCTGAGCAGTTCTTC. Its protein is CASSLASSPEQFF.

The chain combines TRBV7-9 with TRBJ2-2; D is unresolved. Germline V CDR1 and CDR2: SEHNR, FQNEAQ (reference sequence). The CDR3 covers 18 residues. The germline V and J ends were trimmed by 4 bases and 2 bases, with 20 bases remaining between them. CDR3 sequence reads: CASSSSSGARPNTGELFF. CDR3 DNA: TGTGCCAGCAGCTCTTCGTCAGGCGCCAGGCCTAACACCGGGGAGCTGTTTTTT.

This clone has a handful of counts. The chain combines TRBV3-1 (or the pseudogene TRBV3-2) with TRBJ2-1; maybe TRBD2 (6 bases). The CDR3 loop spans 16 amino acids. Germline CDR1 reads LGHDT; CDR2 reads YNNKEL (reference sequence). Deletions cut 2 bases from V and 2 bases from J, with 13 bases between. The CDR3 spells CASSQSGSGPYNEQFF. In DNA form, the CDR3 reads TGTGCCAGCAGCCAATCCGGTAGCGGACCCTACAATGAGCAGTTCTTC.

This chain connects TRBV6-2 or TRBV6-3 to TRBJ1-1; D ambiguous. Germline loops: CDR1 MNHEY, CDR2 SVGEGT. This CDR3 contains 13 residues. V was clipped by 5 bases and J by 3 bases, with 10 bases between them. CDR3 nucleotide sequence: TGTGCCAGCAGTCCCTATTCGTACACTGAAGCTTTCTTT. It encodes CASSPYSYTEAFF.

The chain employs TRBV2 and TRBJ2-7; D uncertain. Trimming removed 6 bases from V and 6 bases from J, with 9 bases in between. The CDR3 extends over 11 amino acids. Germline values: CDR1 SNHLY, CDR2 FYNNEI. CDR3 loop: CASSVALEQYF. CDR3 nucleotides: TGTGCCAGCAGCGTCGCACTCGAGCAGTACTTC.

The CDR3 reads CAWSVLGQGAHQPQHF. CDR3 nucleotides: TGTGCCTGGAGTGTACTCGGGCAGGGGGCACATCAGCCCCAGCATTTT. V and J are TRBV30 and TRBJ1-5, with 8 bases aligning to TRBD1. Trimming removed 0 bases from V and 5 bases from J; junction bases left unmatched: 9. The CDR3 sequence is 16 residues long. The germline gives CDR1 GTSNPN, CDR2 SVGIG (reference sequence).

This chain connects TRBV7-2 to TRBJ1-3; D remains ambiguous. CDR3 length: 13 residues. The germline gives CDR1 SGHTA, CDR2 FQGNSA. V lost 5 bases and J lost 4, with 9 bases in between. Here the CDR3 reads CASSQNEGNTIYF. In DNA form, the CDR3 reads TGTGCCAGCAGCCAGAATGAAGGAAACACCATATATTTT.

The chain joins TRBV28 to TRBJ2-2; 7 nucleotides align to TRBD1. The trim removed 5 bases at V and 4 bases at J, leaving 13 bases unmatched. Germline V gene sequence: CDR1 MDHEN, CDR2 SYDVKM. The CDR3 is 17 residues long. The DNA for the CDR3 is TGTGCCAGCAGTCCCCGAGAAGGACAGGTGATCACCGGGGAGCTGTTTTTT. This gives the protein CASSPREGQVITGELFF.

This sequence joins TRBV4-2 and TRBJ1-5; 7 nucleotides agree with TRBD1. The CDR3 totals 15 residues. Trimming at V came to 0 bases and at J to 7 bases, leaving 6 bases not matched to a gene. Germline CDR1 reads LGHNA; CDR2 reads YNFKEQ. The CDR3 sequence: CASSQDRQGYQPQHF. The CDR3 nucleotides read TGTGCCAGCAGCCAAGATAGACAGGGTTACCAGCCCCAGCATTTT.

The sample holds one count of this clone. The chain recombines TRBV15 with TRBJ2-7; D gene ambiguous. Trimming pared 5 bases from V and 3 bases from J, leaving 8 bases between. CDR3 length: 12 residues. In germline, CDR1 is LNHNV, CDR2 YYDKDF (reference sequence). The CDR3 DNA is TGTGCCACCAGCCCTGCCCGCTACGAGCAGTACTTC. Amino acids: CATSPARYEQYF.

This clone was recorded only once. The chain has TRBV6-5 and TRBJ2-1, with D perhaps matching TRBD1 or TRBD2 (5 bases each). V was cut by 7 bases and J by 9 bases, with 13 bases left in between. The CDR3 runs 12 residues. Germline V CDR1 and CDR2: MNHEY, SVGAGI. The CDR3 bases are TGTGCCAGCATTCGGGGCCACGGTGAGCAGTTCTTC. It codes for CASIRGHGEQFF.